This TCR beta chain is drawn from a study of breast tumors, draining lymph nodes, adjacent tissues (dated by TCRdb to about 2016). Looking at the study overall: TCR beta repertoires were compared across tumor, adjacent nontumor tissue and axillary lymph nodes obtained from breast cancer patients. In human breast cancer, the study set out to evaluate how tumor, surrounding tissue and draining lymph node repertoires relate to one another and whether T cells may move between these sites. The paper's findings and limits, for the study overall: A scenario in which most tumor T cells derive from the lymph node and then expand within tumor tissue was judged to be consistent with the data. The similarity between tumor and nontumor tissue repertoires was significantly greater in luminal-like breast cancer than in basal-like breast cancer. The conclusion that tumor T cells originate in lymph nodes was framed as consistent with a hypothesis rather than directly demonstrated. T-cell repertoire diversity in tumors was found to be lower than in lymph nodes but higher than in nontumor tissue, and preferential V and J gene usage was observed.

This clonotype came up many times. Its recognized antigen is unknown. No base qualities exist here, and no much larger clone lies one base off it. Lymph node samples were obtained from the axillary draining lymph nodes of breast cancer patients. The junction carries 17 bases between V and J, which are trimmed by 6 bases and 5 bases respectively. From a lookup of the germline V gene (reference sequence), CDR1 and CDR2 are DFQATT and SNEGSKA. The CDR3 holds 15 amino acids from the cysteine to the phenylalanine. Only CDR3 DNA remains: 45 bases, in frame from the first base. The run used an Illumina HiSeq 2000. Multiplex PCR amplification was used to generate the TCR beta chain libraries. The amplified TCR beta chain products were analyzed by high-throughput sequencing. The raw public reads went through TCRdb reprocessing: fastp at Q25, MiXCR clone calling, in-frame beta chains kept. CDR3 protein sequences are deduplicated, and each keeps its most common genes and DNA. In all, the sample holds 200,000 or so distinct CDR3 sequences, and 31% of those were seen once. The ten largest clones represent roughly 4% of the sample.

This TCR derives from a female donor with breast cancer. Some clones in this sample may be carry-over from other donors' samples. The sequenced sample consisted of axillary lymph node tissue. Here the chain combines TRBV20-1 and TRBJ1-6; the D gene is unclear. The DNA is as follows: TGCAGTGCCGCCCCCGGAGAAGGGAATAATTCACCCCTCCACTTT. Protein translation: CSAAPGEGNNSPLHF.